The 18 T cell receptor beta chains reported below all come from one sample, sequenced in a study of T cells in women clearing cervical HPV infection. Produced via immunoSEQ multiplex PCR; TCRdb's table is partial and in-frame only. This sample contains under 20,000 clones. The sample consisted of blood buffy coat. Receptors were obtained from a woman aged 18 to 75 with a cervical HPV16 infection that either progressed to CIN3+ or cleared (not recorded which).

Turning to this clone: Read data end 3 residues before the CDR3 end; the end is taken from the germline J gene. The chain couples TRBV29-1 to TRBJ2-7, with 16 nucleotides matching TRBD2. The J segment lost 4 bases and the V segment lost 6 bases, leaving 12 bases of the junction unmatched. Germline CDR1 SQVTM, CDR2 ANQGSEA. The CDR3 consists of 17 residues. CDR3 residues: CSVVSPGLAGGVYEQYF. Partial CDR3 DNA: TGCAGCGTCGTATCTCCGGGACTAGCGGGAGGGGTGTACGAG.

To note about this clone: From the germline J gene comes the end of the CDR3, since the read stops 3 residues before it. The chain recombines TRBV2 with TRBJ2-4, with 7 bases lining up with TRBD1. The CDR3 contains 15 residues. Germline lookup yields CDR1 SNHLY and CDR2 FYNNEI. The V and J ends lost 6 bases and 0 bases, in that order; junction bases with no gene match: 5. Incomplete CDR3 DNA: TGTGCCAGCAGGGACAGGTACTTAGCCAAAAACATT. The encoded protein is CASRDRYLAKNI. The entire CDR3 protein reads CASRDRYLAKNIQYF.

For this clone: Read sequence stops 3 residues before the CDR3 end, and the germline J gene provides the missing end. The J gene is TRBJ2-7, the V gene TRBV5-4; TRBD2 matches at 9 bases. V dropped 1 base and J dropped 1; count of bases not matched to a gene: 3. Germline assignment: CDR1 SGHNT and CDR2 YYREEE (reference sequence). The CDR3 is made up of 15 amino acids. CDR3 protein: CASSLPSGTSYEQYF. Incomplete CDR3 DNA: TGTGCCAGCAGCTTGCCTAGCGGGACTTCCTACGAG. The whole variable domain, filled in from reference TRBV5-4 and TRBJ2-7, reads ETGVTQSPTHLIKTRGQQVTLRCSSQSGHNTVSWYQQALGQGPQFIFQYYREEENGRGNFPPRFSGLQFPNYSSELNVNALELDDSALYLCASSLPSGTSYEQYFGPGTRLTVT.

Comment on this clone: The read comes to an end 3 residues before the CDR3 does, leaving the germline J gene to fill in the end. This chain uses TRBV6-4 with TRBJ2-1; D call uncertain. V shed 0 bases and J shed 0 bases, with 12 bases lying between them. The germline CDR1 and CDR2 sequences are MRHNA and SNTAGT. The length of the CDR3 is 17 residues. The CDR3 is CASSDSMGESSYNEQFF. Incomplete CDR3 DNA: TGTGCCAGCAGTGACTCGATGGGCGAAAGCTCCTACAATGAG.

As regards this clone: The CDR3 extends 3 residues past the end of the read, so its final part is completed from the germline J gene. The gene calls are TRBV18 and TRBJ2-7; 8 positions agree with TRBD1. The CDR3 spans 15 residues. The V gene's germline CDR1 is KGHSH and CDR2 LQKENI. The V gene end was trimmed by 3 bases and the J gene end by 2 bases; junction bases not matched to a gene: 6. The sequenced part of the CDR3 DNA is TGTGCCAGCTCACCGACAGGGGTCTCTACCTACGAG. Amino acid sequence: CASSPTGVSTYE. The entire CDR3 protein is CASSPTGVSTYEQYF.

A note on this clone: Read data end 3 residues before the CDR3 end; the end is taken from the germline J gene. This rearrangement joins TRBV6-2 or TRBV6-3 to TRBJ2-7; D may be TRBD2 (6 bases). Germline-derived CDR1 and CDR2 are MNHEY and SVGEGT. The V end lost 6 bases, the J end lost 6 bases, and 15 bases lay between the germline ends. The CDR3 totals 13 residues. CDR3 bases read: TGTGCCAGCAGCCCCGGAGGGGTAGGCGAG. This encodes CASSPGGVGE. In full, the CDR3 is CASSPGGVGEQYF.

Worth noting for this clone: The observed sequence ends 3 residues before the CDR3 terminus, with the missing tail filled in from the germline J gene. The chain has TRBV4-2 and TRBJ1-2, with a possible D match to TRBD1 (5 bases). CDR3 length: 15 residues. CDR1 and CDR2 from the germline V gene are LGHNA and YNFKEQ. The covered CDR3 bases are TGTGCCAGCAGCCAAGAAGGCGGGGCGGCCCGAGGC. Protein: CASSQEGGAARG. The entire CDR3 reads CASSQEGGAARGYTF.

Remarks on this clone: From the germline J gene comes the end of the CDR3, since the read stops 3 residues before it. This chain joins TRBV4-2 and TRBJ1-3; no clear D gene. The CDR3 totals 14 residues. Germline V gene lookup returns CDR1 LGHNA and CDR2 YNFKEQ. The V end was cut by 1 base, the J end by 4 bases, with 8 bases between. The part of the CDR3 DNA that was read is TGTGCCAGCAGCCAAGGAGCGCAAGGAAACACC. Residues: CASSQGAQGNT. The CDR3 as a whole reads CASSQGAQGNTIYF.

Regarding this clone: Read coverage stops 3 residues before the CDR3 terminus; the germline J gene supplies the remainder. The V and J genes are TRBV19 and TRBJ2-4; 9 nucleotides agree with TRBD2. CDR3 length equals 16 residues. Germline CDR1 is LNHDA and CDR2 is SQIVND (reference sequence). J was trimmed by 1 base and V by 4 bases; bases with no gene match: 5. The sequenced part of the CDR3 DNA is TGTGCCAGTAGTAGATCTAGCGGGAATGCCAAAAACATT. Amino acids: CASSRSSGNAKNI. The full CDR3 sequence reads CASSRSSGNAKNIQYF.

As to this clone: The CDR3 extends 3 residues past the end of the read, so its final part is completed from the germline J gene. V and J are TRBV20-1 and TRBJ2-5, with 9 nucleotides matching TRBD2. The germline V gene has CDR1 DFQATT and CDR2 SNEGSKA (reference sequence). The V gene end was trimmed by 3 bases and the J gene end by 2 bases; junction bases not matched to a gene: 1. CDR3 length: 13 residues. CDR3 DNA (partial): TGCAGTGCTAGCCTAGCGGGGCAAGAGACC. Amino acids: CSASLAGQET. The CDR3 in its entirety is CSASLAGQETQYF.

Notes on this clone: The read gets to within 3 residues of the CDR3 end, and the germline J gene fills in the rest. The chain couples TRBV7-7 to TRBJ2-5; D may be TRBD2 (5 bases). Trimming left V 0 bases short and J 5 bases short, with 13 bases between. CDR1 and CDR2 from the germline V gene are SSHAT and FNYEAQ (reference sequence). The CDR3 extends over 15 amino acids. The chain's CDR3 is CASSLARTGGETQYF. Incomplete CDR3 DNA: TGTGCCAGCAGCTTAGCCCGGACCGGCGGGGAGACC.

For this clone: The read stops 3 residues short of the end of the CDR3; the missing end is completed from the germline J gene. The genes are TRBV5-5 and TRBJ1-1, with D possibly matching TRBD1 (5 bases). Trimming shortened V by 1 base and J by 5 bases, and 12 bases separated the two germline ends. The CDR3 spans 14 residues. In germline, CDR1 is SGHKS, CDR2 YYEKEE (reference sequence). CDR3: CASSLFMGLTEAFF. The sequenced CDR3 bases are TGTGCCAGCAGCTTGTTTATGGGGCTGACTGAA.

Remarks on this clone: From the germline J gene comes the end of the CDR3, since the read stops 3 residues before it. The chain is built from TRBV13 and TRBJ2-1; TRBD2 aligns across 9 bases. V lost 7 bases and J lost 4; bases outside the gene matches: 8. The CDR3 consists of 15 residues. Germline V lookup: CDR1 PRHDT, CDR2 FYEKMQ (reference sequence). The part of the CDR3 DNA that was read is TGTGCCAGCATGGTTGCTCTAGCGGGATACAATGAG. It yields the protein CASMVALAGYNE. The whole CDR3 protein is CASMVALAGYNEQFF.

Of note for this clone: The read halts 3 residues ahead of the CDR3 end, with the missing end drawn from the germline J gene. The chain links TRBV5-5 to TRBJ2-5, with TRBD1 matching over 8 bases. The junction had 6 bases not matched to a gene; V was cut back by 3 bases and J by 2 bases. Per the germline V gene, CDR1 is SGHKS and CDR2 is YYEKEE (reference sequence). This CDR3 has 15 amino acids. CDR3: CASSSGDRLQETQYF. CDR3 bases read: TGTGCCAGCAGCTCCGGGGACAGGTTACAAGAGACC.

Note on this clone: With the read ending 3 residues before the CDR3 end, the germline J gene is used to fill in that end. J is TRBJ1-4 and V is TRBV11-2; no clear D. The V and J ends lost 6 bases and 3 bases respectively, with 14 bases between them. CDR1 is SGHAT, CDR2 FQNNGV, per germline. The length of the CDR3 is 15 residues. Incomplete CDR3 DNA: TGTGCCAGCAGTCAAGAATCACTCTCTAATGAAAAA. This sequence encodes CASSQESLSNEK. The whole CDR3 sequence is CASSQESLSNEKLFF.

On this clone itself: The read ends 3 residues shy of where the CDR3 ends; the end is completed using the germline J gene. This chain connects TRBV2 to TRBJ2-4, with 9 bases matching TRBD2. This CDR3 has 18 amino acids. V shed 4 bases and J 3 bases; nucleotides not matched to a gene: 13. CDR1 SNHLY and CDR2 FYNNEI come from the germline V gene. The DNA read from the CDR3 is TGTGCCAGCAGTGGTGCTAGCGGGACGGGGAGGGGCAAAAACATT. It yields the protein CASSGASGTGRGKNI. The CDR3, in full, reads CASSGASGTGRGKNIQYF.

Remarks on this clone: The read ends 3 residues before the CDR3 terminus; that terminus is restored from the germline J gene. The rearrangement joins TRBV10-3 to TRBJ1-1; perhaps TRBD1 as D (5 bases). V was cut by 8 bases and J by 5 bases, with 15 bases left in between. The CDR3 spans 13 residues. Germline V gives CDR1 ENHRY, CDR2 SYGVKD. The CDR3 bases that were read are TGTGCCATCGGAGGTGGGGCTCGGACTGAA. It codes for CAIGGGARTE. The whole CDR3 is CAIGGGARTEAFF.

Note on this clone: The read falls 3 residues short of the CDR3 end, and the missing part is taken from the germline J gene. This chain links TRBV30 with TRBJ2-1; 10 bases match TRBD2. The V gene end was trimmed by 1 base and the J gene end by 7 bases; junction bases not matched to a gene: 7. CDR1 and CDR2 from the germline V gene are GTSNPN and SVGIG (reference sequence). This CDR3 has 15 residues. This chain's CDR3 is CAWSASSGSLNEQFF. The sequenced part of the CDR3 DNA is TGTGCCTGGAGTGCGTCTAGCGGGAGCCTTAATGAG.